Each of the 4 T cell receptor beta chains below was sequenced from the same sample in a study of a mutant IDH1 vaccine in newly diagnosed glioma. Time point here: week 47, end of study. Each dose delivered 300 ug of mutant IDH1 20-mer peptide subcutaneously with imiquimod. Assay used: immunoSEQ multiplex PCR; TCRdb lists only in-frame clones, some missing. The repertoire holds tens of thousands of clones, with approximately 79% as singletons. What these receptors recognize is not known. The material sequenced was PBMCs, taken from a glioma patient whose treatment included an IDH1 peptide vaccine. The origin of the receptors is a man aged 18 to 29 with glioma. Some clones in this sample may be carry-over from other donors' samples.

This chain's CDR3 is CASSLFPSYEQYF. The CDR3 region has the DNA TGTGCCAGCAGCTTGTTCCCATCCTACGAGCAGTACTTC. This chain connects TRBV5-6 to TRBJ2-7; D gene unclear. The CDR3 is made up of 13 amino acids. V was clipped by 1 base and J by 1 base, with 6 bases between them. Germline-derived CDR1 and CDR2 are SGHDT and YYEEEE.

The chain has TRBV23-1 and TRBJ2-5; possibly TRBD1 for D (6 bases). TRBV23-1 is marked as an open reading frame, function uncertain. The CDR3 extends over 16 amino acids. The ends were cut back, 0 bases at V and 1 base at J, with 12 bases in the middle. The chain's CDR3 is CASSQSGGRIQETQYF. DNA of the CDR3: TGCGCCAGCAGTCAATCAGGGGGACGGATCCAAGAGACCCAGTACTTC.

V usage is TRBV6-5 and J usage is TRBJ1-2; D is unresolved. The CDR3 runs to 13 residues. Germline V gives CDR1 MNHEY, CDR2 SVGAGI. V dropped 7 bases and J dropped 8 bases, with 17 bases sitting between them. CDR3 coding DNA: TGTGCCAGCACCGTAGTGGAGGGAGGGGGCTACACCTTC. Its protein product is CASTVVEGGGYTF.

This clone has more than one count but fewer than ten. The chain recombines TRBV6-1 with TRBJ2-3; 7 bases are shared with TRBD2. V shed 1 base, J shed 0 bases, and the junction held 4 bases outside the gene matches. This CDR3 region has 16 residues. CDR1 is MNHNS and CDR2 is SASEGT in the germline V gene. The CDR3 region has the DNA TGTGCCAGCAGTGAAGTTATCGGGGGGAGCACAGATACGCAGTATTTT. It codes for CASSEVIGGSTDTQYF.